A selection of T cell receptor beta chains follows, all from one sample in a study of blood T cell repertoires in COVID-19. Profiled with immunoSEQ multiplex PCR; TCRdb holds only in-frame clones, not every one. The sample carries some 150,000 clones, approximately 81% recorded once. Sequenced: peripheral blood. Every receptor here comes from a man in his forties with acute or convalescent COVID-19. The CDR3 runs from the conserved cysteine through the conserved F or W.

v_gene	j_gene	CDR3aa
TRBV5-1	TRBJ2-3	CASGQRGDTDTQYF
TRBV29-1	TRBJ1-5	CSVGSGVQPQHF
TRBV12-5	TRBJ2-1	CASGRGQGAGNEQFF
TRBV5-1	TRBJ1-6	CASSQAGSDNSPLHF
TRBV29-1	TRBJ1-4	CSVVTGAGEKLFF
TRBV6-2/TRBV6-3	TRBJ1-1	CASSYFPGGTEAFF
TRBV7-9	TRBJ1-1	CASSSFLRYTEAFF
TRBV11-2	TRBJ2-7	CASSLATYEQYF
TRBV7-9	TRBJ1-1	CASSQPITENTEAFF
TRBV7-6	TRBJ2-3	CASSLSEDTQYF
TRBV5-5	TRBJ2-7	CAGALLGRGLSEQYF
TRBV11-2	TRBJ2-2	CASSPIRTSGGNTGELFF
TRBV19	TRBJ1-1	CASSPRGVNTEAFF
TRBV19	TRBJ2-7	CASSTHFGQETHYEQYF
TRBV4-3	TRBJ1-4	CASSQDLPAEIGEKLFF
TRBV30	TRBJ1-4	CAWGEGWANEKLFF
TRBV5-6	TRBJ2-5	CASSLKDYQETQYF
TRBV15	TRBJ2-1	CATSTTPGTSSRDEQFF
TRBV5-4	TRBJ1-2	CASSFIIQAESYTF
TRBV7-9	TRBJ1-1	CASSQIKRQMNTEAFF
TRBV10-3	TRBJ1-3	CAIRDGTASGNTIYF
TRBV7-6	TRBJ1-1	CASSFQNREGLYTEAFF
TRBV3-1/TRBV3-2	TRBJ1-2	CASSTGQGAPYGYTF
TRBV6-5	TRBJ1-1	CASNRKGARSPEAFF
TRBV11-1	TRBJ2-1	CASSTRDKYNEQFF
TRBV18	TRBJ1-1	CASSPEGGQAFF
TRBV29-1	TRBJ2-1	CSVSPGLDSEQFF
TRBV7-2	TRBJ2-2	CASSLRFNTGELFF
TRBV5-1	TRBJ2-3	CASSPDRGVSDTQYF
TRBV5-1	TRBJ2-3	CASRQESPTDTQYF
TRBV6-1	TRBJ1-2	CASSELYGYTF
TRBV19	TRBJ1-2	CASRPPGTGNSGYTF
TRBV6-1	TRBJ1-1	CASSEATLWYQETEAFF
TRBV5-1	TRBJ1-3	CASSSDRGAGNTIYF
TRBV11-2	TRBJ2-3	CASSFGGAGGTDTQYF
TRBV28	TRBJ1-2	CASNLNGYGYTF
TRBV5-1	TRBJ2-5	CASSFKETQYF
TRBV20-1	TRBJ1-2	CSARGSGGDYGYTF
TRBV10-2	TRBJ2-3	CASSESRGTDTQYF
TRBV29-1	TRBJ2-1	CSVAGNNEQFF
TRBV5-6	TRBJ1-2	CASIRRAGGYGYTF
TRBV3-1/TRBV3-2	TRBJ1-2	CASTSGNYGYTF
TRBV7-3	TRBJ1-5	CASSLGAGDQPQHF
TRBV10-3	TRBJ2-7	CAISEGQAGFYEQYF
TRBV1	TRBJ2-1	CTSSAGAGKEQFF
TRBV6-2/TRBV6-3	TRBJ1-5	CASTPARTGTGLNQPQHF
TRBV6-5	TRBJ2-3	CASSYTAASTDTQYF
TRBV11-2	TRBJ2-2	CASSLASGDRGRTGELFF
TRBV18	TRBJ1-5	CASSQADRDQPQHF
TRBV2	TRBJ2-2	CASSSVTGGAGELFF
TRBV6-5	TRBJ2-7	CASSYGQGGSEQYF
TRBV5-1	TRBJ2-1	CASSSDGSSYNEQFF
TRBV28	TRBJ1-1	CASSLVAGSGDTEAFF
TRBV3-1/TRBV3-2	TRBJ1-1	CASSGDRVNTEAFF
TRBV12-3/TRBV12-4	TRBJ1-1	CASAGGVTEAFF